This T cell receptor beta chain was sequenced for a study of cytomegalovirus exposure and HLA in healthy donors. In the case of this clone: Its specificity is unknown.

Primers for the PCR totalled 60 Vbeta and 13 Jbeta. Profiling relied on immunoSEQ multiplex PCR, and the TCRdb table lists in-frame clones only, not all of them. The sample includes under 200,000 clones, about 77% of them seen just once. The study's findings and limits: A list of around 150 TCR beta chains associated with cytomegalovirus was given. The authors judged a highly shared variant cluster likely a sequencing artifact. In an earlier analysis, about 87% or about 30%: the productive usage of most TCR beta V segments. TCR association rates varied by HLA locus in a later analysis, with DRB1 highest and HLA-C lowest.

CDR1 is SGHDT and CDR2 is YYEEEE in the germline V gene. The CDR3 spans 13 residues. Trimming took off 2 bases at V and 4 bases at J, with 9 bases between the two ends. Material: PBMCs. This clonotype was sampled from a male donor in good health and CMV-seropositive. The chain links TRBV5-6 to TRBJ1-2; perhaps TRBD1 as D (6 bases). In DNA, the CDR3 is TGTGCCAGCAGCTTCGGACAGAGCTATGGCTACACCTTC. Encoded protein: CASSFGQSYGYTF.